These 22 T cell receptor beta chains were sequenced from one sample in a study of shared clonotypes between healthy human individuals. Assay used: immunoSEQ multiplex PCR; TCRdb lists only in-frame clones, some missing. Among about 2 million clones listed, approximately 94% were seen once. Positive CCR7 selection of CD45RO-negative cells yielded the naive CD8 cells, and terminally differentiated effector memory CD45RA+ cells were excluded. The specimen was naive CD8+ T cells sorted from blood. These receptors originate from a man between 18 and 29 years old in good health.

The genes are TRBV4-3 and TRBJ1-2; D might be TRBD1 (5 bases). With 0 bases removed from V and 7 bases from J, the gap between germline ends came to 18 bases. The CDR3 covers 16 residues. Germline V CDR1 and CDR2: LGHNA, YSLEER. For the CDR3, the DNA is TGCGCCAGCAGCCAAGATGTTCCAGGGCTCCTATTTGGCTACACCTTC. Protein: CASSQDVPGLLFGYTF.

The V gene is TRBV5-1, the J gene TRBJ2-2, with D maybe TRBD1 (6 bases). V lost 3 bases, J lost 5 bases, and 14 bases lay in between. The CDR3 contains 15 residues. Germline loops: CDR1 SGHRS, CDR2 YFSETQ. For the CDR3, the DNA is TGCGCCAGCAGCTACTTACAGGGTTTAACCGGGGAGCTGTTTTTT. It codes for CASSYLQGLTGELFF. The full variable domain, rest sourced from reference TRBV5-1 and TRBJ2-2, is KAGVTQTPRYLIKTRGQQVTLSCSPISGHRSVSWYQQTPGQGLQFLFEYFSETQRNKGNFPGRFSGRQFSNSRSEMNVSTLELGDSALYLCASSYLQGLTGELFFGEGSRLTVL.

The chain is built from TRBV21-1 and TRBJ2-7. TRBV21-1 is designated a pseudogene. The CDR3 consists of 15 residues. The CDR3 loop reads CAGAGPGRRRDEQYF. In DNA, the CDR3 is TGTGCCGGTGCGGGCCCGGGACGAAGACGTGACGAGCAGTACTTC.

The chain uses TRBV5-4 and TRBJ2-1, with 9 bases that match TRBD2. This CDR3 is built from 18 residues. V dropped 0 bases and J dropped 0; count of bases not matched to a gene: 7. Germline-derived CDR1 and CDR2 are SGHNT and YYREEE (reference sequence). CDR3 loop: CASSLVPSGTSSYNEQFF. DNA for the CDR3: TGTGCCAGCAGCTTGGTGCCTAGCGGGACGAGCTCCTACAATGAGCAGTTCTTC.

A remark on this clone: An end of the junction differs from the germline gene, which may be a read error. The chain couples TRBV7-9 to TRBJ1-6; possibly TRBD1 for D (6 bases). Germline values: CDR1 SEHNR, CDR2 FQNEAQ (reference sequence). CDR3 length: 14 amino acids. The CDR3 protein is CASTLGGGTDSLHF. CDR3 DNA sequence: TGTGCCAGCACCTTAGGGGGGGGCACCGATTCCCTCCACTTT. Using reference TRBV7-9 and TRBJ1-6 for the parts outside the CDR3, the full variable domain is DTGVSQNPRHKITKRGQNVTFRCDPISEHNRLYWYRQTLGQGPEFLTYFQNEAQLEKSRLLSDRFSAERPKGSFSTLEIQRTEQGDSAMYLCASTLGGGTDSLHFGNGTRLTVT.

This chain connects TRBV19 to TRBJ2-5; 10 positions match TRBD2. This CDR3 is built from 16 residues. Trimming removed 5 bases from V and 0 bases from J; junction bases left unmatched: 6. Germline V gives CDR1 LNHDA, CDR2 SQIVND (reference sequence). The CDR3 loop is CASSPGLAVNQETQYF. CDR3 sequence (DNA): TGTGCCAGTAGTCCCGGACTAGCGGTTAACCAAGAGACCCAGTACTTC.

The chain uses TRBV5-6 and TRBJ1-2; D not resolved. Germline V gene sequence: CDR1 SGHDT, CDR2 YYEEEE. The ends were cut back, 2 bases at V and 4 bases at J, with 15 bases in the middle. The CDR3 loop spans 15 amino acids. The CDR3: CASSFPGKTAYGYTF. The CDR3 DNA reads as TGTGCCAGCAGCTTTCCCGGGAAAACAGCCTATGGCTACACCTTC.

Of note for this clone: The identical CDR3 is also encoded by other nucleotide sequences in the sample. The chain joins TRBV19 to TRBJ2-7, with 10 nucleotides matching TRBD1. The junction had 7 bases not matched to a gene; V was cut back by 6 bases and J by 5 bases. The length of the CDR3 is 14 residues. Germline CDR1 LNHDA, CDR2 SQIVND (reference sequence). CDR3 in amino acids: CASSLGQGLDEQYF. CDR3 bases: TGTGCCAGTAGCCTGGGACAGGGGCTCGACGAGCAGTACTTC. Full variable domain (missing parts from reference TRBV19 and TRBJ2-7): DGGITQSPKYLFRKEGQNVTLSCEQNLNHDAMYWYRQDPGQGLRLIYYSQIVNDFQKGDIAEGYSVSREKKESFPLTVTSAQKNPTAFYLCASSLGQGLDEQYFGPGTRLTVT.

The sample holds one count of this clone. V is TRBV6-1 and J is TRBJ2-7; D may be TRBD2 (6 bases). The germline gives CDR1 MNHNS, CDR2 SASEGT. This CDR3 has 14 amino acids. V dropped 4 bases and J dropped 2 bases, with 12 bases sitting between them. The CDR3 protein is CASSALAATYEQYF. CDR3 coding DNA: TGTGCCAGCAGTGCATTAGCGGCTACCTACGAGCAGTACTTC.

The chain links TRBV9 to TRBJ2-7, with TRBD2 as a possible D gene (6 bases). CDR3 length equals 15 residues. Germline V gives CDR1 SGDLS, CDR2 YYNGEE. The germline V and J ends were trimmed by 3 bases and 6 bases, with 19 bases remaining between them. The CDR3 loop is CASSGGTPGVGEQYF. The CDR3 DNA sequence: TGTGCCAGCAGCGGCGGGACCCCCGGCGTGGGCGAGCAGTACTTC.

The gene calls are TRBV7-9 and TRBJ1-4, with 7 bases matching TRBD1. With 5 bases clipped from V and 4 bases from J, the junction kept 7 bases outside the gene matches. The CDR3 spans 15 residues. Germline CDR1 reads SEHNR; CDR2 reads FQNEAQ (reference sequence). Here the CDR3 reads CASSTRDSLNEKLFF. The CDR3 DNA sequence: TGTGCCAGCAGCACCCGGGACAGCCTTAATGAAAAACTGTTTTTT.

J is TRBJ2-7 and V is TRBV10-3; 9 bases align to TRBD1. The CDR3 is 15 amino acids. With V trimmed by 4 bases and J by 3 bases, 7 bases remained unmatched. Germline-derived CDR1 and CDR2 are ENHRY and SYGVKD. The CDR3 here is CAISGRTGEFYEQYF. The CDR3 bases are TGTGCCATCAGTGGAAGGACAGGGGAGTTCTACGAGCAGTACTTC.

The CDR3 region has the DNA TGTGCCAGCAGCTCTCCGGGACTAGCCCATAATGAGCAGTTCTTC. Translating it yields CASSSPGLAHNEQFF. The V gene is TRBV11-2, the J gene TRBJ2-1; TRBD2 agrees at 9 bases. After removal of 4 bases from V and 7 bases from J, the junction contained 8 bases not matched to a gene. The CDR3 covers 15 residues. Germline CDR1 SGHAT, CDR2 FQNNGV.

This chain links TRBV6-4 with TRBJ2-1; D is possibly TRBD2 (7 bases). CDR3 length equals 15 residues. Trimming took 4 bases from V and 10 from J, leaving 20 bases between them. Germline assignment: CDR1 MRHNA and CDR2 SNTAGT. The CDR3 DNA follows: TGTGCCAGCAGTGTCGGGGGGCCCTCCGAGAGAGAGCAGTTCTTC. It codes for CASSVGGPSEREQFF.

The rearrangement joins TRBV4-1 to TRBJ2-7; D might be TRBD1 (6 bases). Germline assignment: CDR1 MGHRA and CDR2 YSYEKL. The CDR3 sequence is 13 residues long. V shed 3 bases and J shed 7 bases, with 13 bases lying between them. This CDR3 is CASSHLTGIEQYF. The DNA of the CDR3 is TGCGCCAGCAGCCATCTCACAGGGATAGAGCAGTACTTC.

Worth noting for this clone: Other DNA sequences in the same sample also yield this CDR3. The chain uses TRBV7-2 and TRBJ2-1; tentatively, D is TRBD1 (5 bases). The ends were cut back, 1 base at V and 2 bases at J, with 9 bases in the middle. From germline, CDR1 is SGHTA and CDR2 FQGNSA. This CDR3 is 15 amino acids long. The DNA of the CDR3 is TGTGCCAGCAGCTTAGTGGCAGGGACCTACAATGAGCAGTTCTTC. This codes for CASSLVAGTYNEQFF.

The chain combines TRBV4-3 with TRBJ2-3; 9 bases are shared with TRBD1. CDR1 is LGHNA, CDR2 YSLEER, per germline. The J segment lost 4 bases and the V segment lost 2 bases, leaving 4 bases of the junction unmatched. The CDR3 covers 15 residues. Here the CDR3 reads CASSQQRQGADTQYF. The CDR3 coding sequence is TGCGCCAGCAGCCAACAAAGACAGGGGGCAGATACGCAGTATTTT.

In this sample, this clone turned up once. V and J are TRBV4-1 and TRBJ2-1; D remains ambiguous. Trimming took off 1 base at V and 3 bases at J, with 7 bases between the two ends. The germline CDR1 and CDR2 sequences are MGHRA and YSYEKL. CDR3 size: 14 residues. CDR3 loop: CASSQVENYNEQFF. CDR3 DNA: TGCGCCAGCAGCCAAGTTGAAAACTACAATGAGCAGTTCTTC.

This chain links TRBV10-3 with TRBJ2-1, with 10 bases that match TRBD2. From germline, CDR1 is ENHRY and CDR2 SYGVKD. The CDR3 totals 16 residues. The trim removed 3 bases at V and 8 bases at J, leaving 10 bases unmatched. The CDR3, as DNA: TGTGCCATCAGTGATGCCTTAGCGGGAGGAGGCGATGAGCAGTTCTTC. Protein product: CAISDALAGGGDEQFF.

The V call is TRBV4-3, the J call TRBJ2-1; D unresolved. Germline-derived CDR1 and CDR2 are LGHNA and YSLEER. CDR3 length equals 18 residues. V was pared by 1 base and J by 0 bases, with 16 bases between. The CDR3 loop is CASSQAYPATSSYNEQFF. The CDR3 region has the DNA TGCGCCAGCAGCCAAGCATATCCGGCGACGTCCTCCTACAATGAGCAGTTCTTC.

Details on this clone: Other DNA sequences in the sample encode the same CDR3. The V and J genes are TRBV9 and TRBJ2-3; D gene ambiguous. The CDR3 is 14 amino acids. Between the trimmed V and J ends, which lost 0 bases and 0 bases, there was a span of 5 bases. Per the germline V gene, CDR1 is SGDLS and CDR2 is YYNGEE. In DNA form, the CDR3 reads TGTGCCAGCAGCGTAGGTGGTAGCACAGATACGCAGTATTTT. This encodes CASSVGGSTDTQYF.

The genes are TRBV11-2 and TRBJ1-5; 10 bases map to TRBD1. Germline V gene sequence: CDR1 SGHAT, CDR2 FQNNGV. V shed 4 bases and J 5 bases; nucleotides not matched to a gene: 5. CDR3 length equals 15 residues. In DNA, the CDR3 is TGTGCCAGCAGCTATGGGACAGGGGTAGATCAGCCCCAGCATTTT. It encodes CASSYGTGVDQPQHF.